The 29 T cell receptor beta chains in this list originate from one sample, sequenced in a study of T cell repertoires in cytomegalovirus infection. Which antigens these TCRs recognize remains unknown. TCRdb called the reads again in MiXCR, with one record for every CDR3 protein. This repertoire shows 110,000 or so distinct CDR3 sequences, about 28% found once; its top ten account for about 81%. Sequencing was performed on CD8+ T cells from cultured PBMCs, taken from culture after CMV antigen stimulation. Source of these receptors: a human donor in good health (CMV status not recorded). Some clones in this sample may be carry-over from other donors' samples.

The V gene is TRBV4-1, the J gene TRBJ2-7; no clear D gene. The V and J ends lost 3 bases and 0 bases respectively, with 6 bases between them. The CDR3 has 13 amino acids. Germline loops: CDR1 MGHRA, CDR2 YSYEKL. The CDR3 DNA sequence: TGCGCCAGCAGCCACGGTGACTCCTACGAGCAGTACTTC. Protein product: CASSHGDSYEQYF.

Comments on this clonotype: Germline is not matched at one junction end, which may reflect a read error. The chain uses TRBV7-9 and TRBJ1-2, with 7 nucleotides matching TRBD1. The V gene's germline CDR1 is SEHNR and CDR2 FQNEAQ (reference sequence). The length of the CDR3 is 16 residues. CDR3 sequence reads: CVSSLSDREVNYGYTF. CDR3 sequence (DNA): TGTGTCAGCAGCTTATCTGACAGGGAGGTTAACTATGGCTACACCTTC.

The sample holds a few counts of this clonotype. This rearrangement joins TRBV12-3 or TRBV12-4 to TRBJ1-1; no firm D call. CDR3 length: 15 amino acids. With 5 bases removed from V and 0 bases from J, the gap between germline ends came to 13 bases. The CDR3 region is CASSPPLPVNTEAFF. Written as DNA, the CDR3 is TGTGCCAGCAGTCCCCCCCTCCCCGTGAACACTGAAGCTTTCTTT.

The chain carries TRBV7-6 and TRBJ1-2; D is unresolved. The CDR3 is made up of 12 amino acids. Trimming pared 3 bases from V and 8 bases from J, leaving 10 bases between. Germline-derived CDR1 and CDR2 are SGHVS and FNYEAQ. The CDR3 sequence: CASSFTGGGYTF. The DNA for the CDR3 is TGTGCCAGCAGCTTCACCGGCGGCGGCTACACCTTC.

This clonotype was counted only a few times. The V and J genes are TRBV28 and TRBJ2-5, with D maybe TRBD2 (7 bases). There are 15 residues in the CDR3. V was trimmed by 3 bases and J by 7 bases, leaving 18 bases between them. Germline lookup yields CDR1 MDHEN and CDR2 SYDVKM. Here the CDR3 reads CASSFPAGEGTTQYF. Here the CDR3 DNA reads TGTGCCAGCAGTTTCCCAGCAGGGGAGGGGACGACCCAGTACTTC.

CDR3 protein: CASSEALRGGETQYF. The CDR3 DNA sequence: TGTGCCAGCAGTGAAGCGCTTAGGGGTGGAGAGACCCAGTACTTC. The chain couples TRBV2 to TRBJ2-5, with a tentative D call TRBD1 (5 bases). Germline loops: CDR1 SNHLY, CDR2 FYNNEI. This CDR3 spans 15 amino acids. V gave up 0 bases and J gave up 4 bases, with 12 bases separating them.

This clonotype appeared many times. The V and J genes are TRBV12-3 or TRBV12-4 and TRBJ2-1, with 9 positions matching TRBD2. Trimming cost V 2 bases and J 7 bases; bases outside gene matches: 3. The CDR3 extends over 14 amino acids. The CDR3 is CASSLLAGVNEQFF. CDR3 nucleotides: TGTGCCAGCAGTTTATTAGCGGGGGTTAATGAGCAGTTCTTC.

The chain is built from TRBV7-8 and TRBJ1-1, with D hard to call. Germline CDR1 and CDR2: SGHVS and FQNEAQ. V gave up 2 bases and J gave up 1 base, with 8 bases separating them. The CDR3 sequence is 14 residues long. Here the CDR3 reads CASSLYGKNTEAFF. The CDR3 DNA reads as TGTGCCAGCAGCTTATACGGAAAGAACACTGAAGCTTTCTTT.

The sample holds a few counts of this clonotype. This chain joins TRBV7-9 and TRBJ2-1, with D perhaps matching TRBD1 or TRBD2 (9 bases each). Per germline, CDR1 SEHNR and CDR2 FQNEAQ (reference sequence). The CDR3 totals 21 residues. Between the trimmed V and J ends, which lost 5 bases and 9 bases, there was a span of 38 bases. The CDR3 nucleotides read TGTGCCAGCAGCACGACTCGGGACAGGGCGGCCAGCGGGGGGCCCTCGGGTGAGCAGTTCTTC. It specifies CASSTTRDRAASGGPSGEQFF.

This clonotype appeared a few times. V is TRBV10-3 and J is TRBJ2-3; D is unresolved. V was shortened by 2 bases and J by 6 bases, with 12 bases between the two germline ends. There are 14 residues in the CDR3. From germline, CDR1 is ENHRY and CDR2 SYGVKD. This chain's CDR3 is CAISELVHEDTQYF. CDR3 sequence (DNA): TGTGCCATCAGTGAGCTCGTCCACGAGGATACGCAGTATTTT.

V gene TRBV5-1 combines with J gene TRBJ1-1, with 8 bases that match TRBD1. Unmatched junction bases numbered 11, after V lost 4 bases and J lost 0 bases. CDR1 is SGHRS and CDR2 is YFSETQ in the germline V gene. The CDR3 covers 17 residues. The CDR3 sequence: CASSLFGTGTMNTEAFF. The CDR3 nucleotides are TGCGCCAGCAGCCTCTTCGGGACAGGCACCATGAACACTGAAGCTTTCTTT.

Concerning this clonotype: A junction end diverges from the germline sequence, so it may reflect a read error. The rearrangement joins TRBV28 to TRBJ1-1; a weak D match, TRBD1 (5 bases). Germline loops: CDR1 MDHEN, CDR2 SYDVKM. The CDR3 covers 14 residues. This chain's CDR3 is CANSPTVLNTEAFF. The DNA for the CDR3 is TGTGCCAACAGTCCGACAGTGTTGAACACTGAAGCTTTCTTT.

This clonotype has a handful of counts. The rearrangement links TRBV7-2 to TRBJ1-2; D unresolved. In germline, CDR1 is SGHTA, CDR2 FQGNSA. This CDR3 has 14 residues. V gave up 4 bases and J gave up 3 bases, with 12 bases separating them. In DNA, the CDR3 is TGTGCCAGCAGCTCTAGGGAGACGGACTATGGCTACACCTTC. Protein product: CASSSRETDYGYTF. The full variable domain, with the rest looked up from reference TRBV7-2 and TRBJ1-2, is GAGVSQSPSNKVTEKGKDVELRCDPISGHTALYWYRQSLGQGLEFLIYFQGNSAPDKSGLPSDRFSAERTGGSVSTLTIQRTQQEDSAVYLCASSSRETDYGYTFGSGTRLTVV.

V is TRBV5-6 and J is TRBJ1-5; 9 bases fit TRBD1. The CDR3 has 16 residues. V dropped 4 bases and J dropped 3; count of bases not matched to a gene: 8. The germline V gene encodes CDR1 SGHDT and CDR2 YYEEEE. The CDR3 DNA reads TGTGCCAGCAGCACCGGACAGGGGCAATTCAATCAGCCCCAGCATTTT. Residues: CASSTGQGQFNQPQHF.

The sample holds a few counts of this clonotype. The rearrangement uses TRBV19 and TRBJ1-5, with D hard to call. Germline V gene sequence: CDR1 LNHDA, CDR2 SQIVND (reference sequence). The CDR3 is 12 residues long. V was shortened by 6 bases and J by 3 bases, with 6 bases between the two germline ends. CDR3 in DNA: TGTGCCAGTAGCGACATCAATCAGCCCCAGCATTTT. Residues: CASSDINQPQHF. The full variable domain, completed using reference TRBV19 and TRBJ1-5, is DGGITQSPKYLFRKEGQNVTLSCEQNLNHDAMYWYRQDPGQGLRLIYYSQIVNDFQKGDIAEGYSVSREKKESFPLTVTSAQKNPTAFYLCASSDINQPQHFGDGTRLSIL.

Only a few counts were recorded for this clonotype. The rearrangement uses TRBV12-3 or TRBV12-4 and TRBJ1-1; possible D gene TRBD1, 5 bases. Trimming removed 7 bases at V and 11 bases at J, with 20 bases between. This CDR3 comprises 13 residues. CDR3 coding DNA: TGTGCCAGCACCCTAAGGTGGGGACCTCGCGCTTTCTTT. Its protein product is CASTLRWGPRAFF.

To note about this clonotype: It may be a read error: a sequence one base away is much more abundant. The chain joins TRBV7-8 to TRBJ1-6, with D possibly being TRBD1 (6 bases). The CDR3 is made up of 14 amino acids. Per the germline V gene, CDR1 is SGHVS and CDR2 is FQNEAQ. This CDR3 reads CVSSLSRGNSPLHF. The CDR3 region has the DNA TGTGTCAGCAGCTTATCGAGGGGGAATTCACCCCTCCACTTT. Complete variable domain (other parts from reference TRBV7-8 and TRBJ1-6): GAGVSQSPRYKVAKRGQDVALRCDPISGHVSLFWYQQALGQGPEFLTYFQNEAQLDKSGLPSDRFFAERPEGSVSTLKIQRTQQEDSAVYLCVSSLSRGNSPLHFGNGTRLTVT.

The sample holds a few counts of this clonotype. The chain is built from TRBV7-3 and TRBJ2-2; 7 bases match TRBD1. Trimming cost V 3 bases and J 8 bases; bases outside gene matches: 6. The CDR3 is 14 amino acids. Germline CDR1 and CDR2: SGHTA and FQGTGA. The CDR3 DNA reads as TGTGCCAGCAGCTTCGAGGGGGCATCAGGGGAGCTGTTTTTT. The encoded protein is CASSFEGASGELFF.

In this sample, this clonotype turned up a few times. The CDR3 protein is CASSSPPRPREDGYTF. The CDR3 nucleotides read TGTGCCAGCAGCTCGCCCCCTAGACCCCGGGAAGATGGCTACACCTTC. The chain carries TRBV7-8 and TRBJ1-2; no firm D call. Germline CDR1 is SGHVS and CDR2 is FQNEAQ. The V end was cut by 4 bases, the J end by 6 bases, with 21 bases between. The CDR3 totals 16 residues.

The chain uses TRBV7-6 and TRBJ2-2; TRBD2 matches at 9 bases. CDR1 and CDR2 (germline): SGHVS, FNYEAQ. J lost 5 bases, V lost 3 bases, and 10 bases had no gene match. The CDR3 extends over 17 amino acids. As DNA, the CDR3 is TGTGCCAGCAGCTTCGCTAGCGGGGAACACTGGACCGGGGAGCTGTTTTTT. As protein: CASSFASGEHWTGELFF.

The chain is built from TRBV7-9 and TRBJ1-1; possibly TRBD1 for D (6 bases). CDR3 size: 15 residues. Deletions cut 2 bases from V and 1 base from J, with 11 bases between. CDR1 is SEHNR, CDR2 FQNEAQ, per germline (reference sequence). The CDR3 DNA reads TGTGCCAGCAGCTTAACACAGGGACAGAACACTGAAGCTTTCTTT. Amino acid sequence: CASSLTQGQNTEAFF.

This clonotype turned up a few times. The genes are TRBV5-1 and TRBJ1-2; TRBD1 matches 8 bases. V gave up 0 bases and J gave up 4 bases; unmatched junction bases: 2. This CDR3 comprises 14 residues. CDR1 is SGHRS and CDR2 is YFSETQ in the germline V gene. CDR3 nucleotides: TGCGCCAGCAGCTTGGCAGGGGGCCCCTATGGCTACACCTTC. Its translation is CASSLAGGPYGYTF.

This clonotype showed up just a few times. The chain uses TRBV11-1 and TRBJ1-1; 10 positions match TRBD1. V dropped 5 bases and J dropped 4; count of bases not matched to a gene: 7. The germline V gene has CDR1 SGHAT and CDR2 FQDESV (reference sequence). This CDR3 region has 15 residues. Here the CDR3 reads CASSPFRTGGTEAFF. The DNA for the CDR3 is TGTGCCAGCAGCCCGTTTCGGACAGGGGGCACTGAAGCTTTCTTT.

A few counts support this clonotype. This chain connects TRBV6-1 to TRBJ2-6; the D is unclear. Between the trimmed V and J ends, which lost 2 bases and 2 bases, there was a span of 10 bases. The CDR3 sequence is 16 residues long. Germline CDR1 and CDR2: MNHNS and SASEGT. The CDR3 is CASSERKRTGANVLTF. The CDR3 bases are TGTGCCAGCAGTGAACGTAAGAGAACTGGGGCCAACGTCCTGACTTTC.

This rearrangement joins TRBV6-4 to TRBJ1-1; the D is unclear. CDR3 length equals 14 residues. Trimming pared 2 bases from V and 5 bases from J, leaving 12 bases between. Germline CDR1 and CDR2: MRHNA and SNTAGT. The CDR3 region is CASSDVFAGTEAFF. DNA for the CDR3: TGTGCCAGCAGTGACGTTTTCGCGGGGACTGAAGCTTTCTTT.

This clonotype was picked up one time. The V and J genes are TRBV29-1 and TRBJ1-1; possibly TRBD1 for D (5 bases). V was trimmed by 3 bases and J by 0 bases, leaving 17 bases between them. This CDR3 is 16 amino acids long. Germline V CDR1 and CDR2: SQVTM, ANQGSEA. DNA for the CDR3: TGCAGCGTTGAGTGGCAGGGACTGGCCCTGAACACTGAAGCTTTCTTT. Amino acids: CSVEWQGLALNTEAFF.

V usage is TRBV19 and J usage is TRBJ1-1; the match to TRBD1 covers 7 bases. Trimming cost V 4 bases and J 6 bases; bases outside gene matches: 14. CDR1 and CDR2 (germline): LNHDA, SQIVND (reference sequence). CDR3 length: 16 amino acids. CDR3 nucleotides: TGTGCCAGTAGTACACAGGGGATATATACCTTCTCTGAAGCTTTCTTT. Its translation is CASSTQGIYTFSEAFF.

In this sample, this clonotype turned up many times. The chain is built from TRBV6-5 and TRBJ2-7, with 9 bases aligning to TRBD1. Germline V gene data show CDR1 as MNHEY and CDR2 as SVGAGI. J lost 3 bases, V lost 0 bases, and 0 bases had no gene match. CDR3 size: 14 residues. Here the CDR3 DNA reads TGTGCCAGCAGTTACTCGGACAGGGGCTACGAGCAGTACTTC. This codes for CASSYSDRGYEQYF.

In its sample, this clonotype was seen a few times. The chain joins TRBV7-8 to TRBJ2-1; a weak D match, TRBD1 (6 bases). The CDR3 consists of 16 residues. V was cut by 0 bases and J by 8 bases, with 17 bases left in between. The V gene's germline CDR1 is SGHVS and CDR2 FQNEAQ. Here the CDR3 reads CASSLARNRVKDEQFF. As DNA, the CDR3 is TGTGCCAGCAGCTTAGCGCGGAACAGGGTGAAGGATGAGCAGTTCTTC.